A single sample is the source of the 27 T cell receptor beta chains below, sequenced in a study of blood T cell repertoires in COVID-19. Assay: immunoSEQ multiplex PCR; the TCRdb copy retains only in-frame clones and omits some. The sample has 490,000 or so clones, about 88% seen once. Sequenced input: PBMCs or T cells enriched from blood (not recorded which). These receptors all stem from a woman aged 55-69 years who had recovered from COVID-19.

This chain joins TRBV5-1 and TRBJ2-7, with 9 positions matching TRBD1. V was pared by 2 bases and J by 1 base, with 4 bases of the junction left unmatched. Germline V gives CDR1 SGHRS, CDR2 YFSETQ. The CDR3 is 15 residues long. The CDR3 reads CASSLSGTGSYEQYV. CDR3 nucleotides: TGCGCCAGCAGCTTAAGCGGGACAGGGTCCTACGAGCAGTACGTC.

The chain uses TRBV30 and TRBJ1-1, with D perhaps TRBD1 (5 bases). Trimming shortened V by 0 bases and J by 1 base, and 9 bases separated the two germline ends. This CDR3 comprises 14 residues. The germline V gene has CDR1 GTSNPN and CDR2 SVGIG (reference sequence). The DNA for the CDR3 is TGTGCCTGGAGTGTGGGGCTAAGGAACACTGAAGCTTTCTTT. Protein sequence: CAWSVGLRNTEAFF.

The V gene is TRBV5-6, the J gene TRBJ2-2; 9 bases match TRBD2. The germline V gene has CDR1 SGHDT and CDR2 YYEEEE. The CDR3 loop spans 16 amino acids. The V and J ends lost 5 bases and 6 bases, in that order; junction bases with no gene match: 11. The CDR3 coding sequence is TGTGCCAGCAGTTCCCTCGGACTAGCGACGTCCGGGGAGCTGTTTTTT. Its protein is CASSSLGLATSGELFF.

The chain joins TRBV5-1 to TRBJ1-1; 8 bases map to TRBD1. With 7 bases clipped from V and 1 base from J, the junction kept 9 bases outside the gene matches. The CDR3 covers 15 residues. Germline V lookup: CDR1 SGHRS, CDR2 YFSETQ. CDR3 protein: CASRGQGVSNTEAFF. CDR3 DNA: TGCGCCAGCCGTGGACAGGGTGTGTCGAACACTGAAGCTTTCTTT.

This clone appeared once. V is TRBV2 and J is TRBJ2-7; D gene uncertain. The germline V gene encodes CDR1 SNHLY and CDR2 FYNNEI. The CDR3 spans 13 residues. With 0 bases removed from V and 6 bases from J, the gap between germline ends came to 9 bases. The CDR3 loop is CASSEAVLREQYF. CDR3 nucleotide sequence: TGTGCCAGCAGTGAAGCGGTTCTACGCGAGCAGTACTTC.

The chain combines TRBV10-3 with TRBJ1-4, with D possibly being TRBD1 (6 bases). The CDR3 is 13 amino acids. Germline CDR1 and CDR2: ENHRY and SYGVKD. The V end was cut by 10 bases, the J end by 0 bases, with 9 bases between. DNA for the CDR3: TGTGCCACCGGACAGACAACTAATGAAAAACTGTTTTTT. Residues: CATGQTTNEKLFF.

The V gene is TRBV18, the J gene TRBJ2-2, with no clear D. This CDR3 has 14 amino acids. The V gene lost 8 bases and the J gene lost 0 bases, with 10 bases spanning the gap. Germline values: CDR1 KGHSH, CDR2 LQKENI. CDR3 DNA: TGTGCCAGCACAATGGTAACGAACACCGGGGAGCTGTTTTTT. Its translation is CASTMVTNTGELFF.

The gene calls are TRBV10-2 and TRBJ2-3; D perhaps matches TRBD1 (6 bases). V was clipped by 11 bases and J by 2 bases, with 14 bases between them. This CDR3 spans 13 amino acids. The germline V gene has CDR1 WSHSY and CDR2 SAAADI. The CDR3 loop is CACRGGPTDTQYF. In DNA, the CDR3 is TGCGCCTGCCGAGGGGGTCCCACAGATACGCAGTATTTT.

The chain carries TRBV7-9 and TRBJ2-3; 8 bases fit TRBD2. Trimming took 5 bases from V and 2 from J; bases not matched to a gene: 9. Germline CDR1 SEHNR, CDR2 FQNEAQ (reference sequence). The CDR3 has 16 amino acids. In nucleotides, the CDR3 is TGTGCCAGCAGCCCTATAGCGGGGCTGAACACAGATACGCAGTATTTT. Residues: CASSPIAGLNTDTQYF.

A few counts support this clone. This chain uses TRBV20-1 with TRBJ1-2; D remains unclear. V was pared by 6 bases and J by 5 bases, with 10 bases between. Germline lookup yields CDR1 DFQATT and CDR2 SNEGSKA (reference sequence). The CDR3 is 11 residues long. The CDR3, as DNA: TGCAGTGCGGTCCTTCGGTATGGCTACACCTTC. Encoded protein: CSAVLRYGYTF.

The chain is built from TRBV5-1 and TRBJ2-2, with D maybe TRBD2 (6 bases). V was clipped by 1 base and J by 0 bases, with 10 bases between them. This CDR3 contains 16 residues. The germline CDR1 and CDR2 sequences are SGHRS and YFSETQ. In DNA, the CDR3 is TGCGCCAGCAGCTTGTACCCGGGGGCGAACACCGGGGAGCTGTTTTTT. This encodes CASSLYPGANTGELFF.

This chain links TRBV19 with TRBJ1-6; 9 positions agree with TRBD1. The CDR3 has 16 amino acids. From germline, CDR1 is LNHDA and CDR2 SQIVND (reference sequence). Trimming cost V 4 bases and J 3 bases; bases outside gene matches: 4. The CDR3 here is CASSTLTGGYNSPLHF. CDR3 coding DNA: TGTGCCAGTAGTACTTTGACAGGGGGCTATAATTCACCCCTCCACTTT.

The chain links TRBV5-8 to TRBJ1-5; unclear D gene. This CDR3 spans 15 amino acids. Germline loops: CDR1 SGHTS, CDR2 YDEGEE. V was cut by 4 bases and J by 0 bases, with 11 bases left in between. The CDR3 loop reads CASSLEHYSNQPQHF. The CDR3 bases are TGTGCCAGCAGCCTGGAACATTATAGCAATCAGCCCCAGCATTTT.

V usage is TRBV6-5 and J usage is TRBJ2-3, with 9 bases lining up with TRBD1. The CDR3 contains 15 residues. Losses at the gene ends were 7 bases for V and 3 bases for J; bases not matched to a gene: 8. Germline V gene lookup returns CDR1 MNHEY and CDR2 SVGAGI. CDR3 sequence reads: CASNHRGRGTDTQYF. The CDR3 region has the DNA TGTGCCAGCAATCACAGGGGGCGAGGGACAGATACGCAGTATTTT.

The V and J genes are TRBV19 and TRBJ2-2; D is possibly TRBD2 (6 bases). The ends were cut back, 5 bases at V and 3 bases at J, with 13 bases in the middle. The CDR3 has 15 amino acids. The germline CDR1 and CDR2 sequences are LNHDA and SQIVND (reference sequence). CDR3 protein: CASSSGETYTGELFF. In DNA form, the CDR3 reads TGTGCCAGTAGTTCGGGGGAAACCTACACCGGGGAGCTGTTTTTT.

The gene calls are TRBV28 and TRBJ2-5; 15 bases match TRBD2. Trimming at V came to 5 bases and at J to 10 bases, leaving 8 bases not matched to a gene. The length of the CDR3 is 15 residues. Germline V gene sequence: CDR1 MDHEN, CDR2 SYDVKM. CDR3 protein: CASSLRTSGGVVQYF. Written as DNA, the CDR3 is TGTGCCAGCAGTCTCAGGACTAGCGGGGGGGTGGTCCAGTACTTC.

The chain couples TRBV20-1 to TRBJ2-3, with TRBD2 as a possible D gene (5 bases). With 3 bases removed from V and 6 bases from J, the gap between germline ends came to 10 bases. CDR3 length equals 12 residues. Germline V gene lookup returns CDR1 DFQATT and CDR2 SNEGSKA (reference sequence). The CDR3, as DNA: TGCAGTGCTAGTCCCGAGGGCGATACGCAGTATTTT. It is translated as CSASPEGDTQYF.

The chain uses TRBV9 and TRBJ2-7; no clear D. The CDR3 contains 13 residues. Per germline, CDR1 SGDLS and CDR2 YYNGEE. Trimming removed 0 bases from V and 3 bases from J, with 7 bases in between. DNA of the CDR3: TGTGCCAGCAGCGTAGATGTGAGCTACGAGCAGTACTTC. It yields the protein CASSVDVSYEQYF.

This clone was recorded at least ten times. J is TRBJ1-6 and V is TRBV12-5, with 7 bases that match TRBD1. Germline loops: CDR1 LGHNT, CDR2 FRNRAP. V lost 5 bases and J lost 7; bases outside the gene matches: 5. This CDR3 spans 14 amino acids. The CDR3 nucleotides read TGTGCTAGTGGTCTCATACAGGGGAATTCACCCCTCCACTTT. This encodes CASGLIQGNSPLHF.

The rearrangement joins TRBV21-1 to TRBJ1-6; the table gives TRBD1 as D, unverified against the DNA. TRBV21-1 is a pseudogene locus. There are 20 residues in the CDR3. The CDR3 nucleotides read TGTGCCAGCAGCAGATCGTTGAGGGACAGGGTGCTTAGGGCGAATTCACCCCTCCACTTT. Translation gives CASSRSLRDRVLRANSPLHF.

J is TRBJ1-1 and V is TRBV12-5; TRBD1 aligns across 7 bases. This CDR3 region has 14 residues. CDR1 is LGHNT, CDR2 FRNRAP, per germline. After removal of 1 base from V and 6 bases from J, the junction contained 5 bases not matched to a gene. The DNA for the CDR3 is TGTGCTAGTGGTTTGGCCCCCAGGGGGGCTGAAGCTTTCTTT. Amino acids: CASGLAPRGAEAFF.

This clone came up once. The chain combines TRBV18 with TRBJ1-5, with D unclear. Per germline, CDR1 KGHSH and CDR2 LQKENI. Trimming pared 4 bases from V and 1 base from J, leaving 5 bases between. This CDR3 has 13 residues. In DNA, the CDR3 is TGTGCCAGCTCACGGGCGAGCAATCAGCCCCAGCATTTT. This translates into CASSRASNQPQHF.

The genes are TRBV10-2 and TRBJ2-1, with TRBD2 matching over 7 bases. Germline V lookup: CDR1 WSHSY, CDR2 SAAADI. Trimming took 4 bases from V and 1 from J; bases not matched to a gene: 4. The CDR3 is 15 residues long. CDR3 sequence (DNA): TGCGCCAGCAGTGTCTCGGGGGGTTCCTACAATGAGCAGTTCTTC. Residues: CASSVSGGSYNEQFF.

On this clone: At the DNA level, this CDR3 is encoded by other sequences in the same sample as well. This chain joins TRBV9 and TRBJ1-2; 8 nucleotides line up with TRBD1. The ends lost 3 bases at V and 1 base at J; junction bases unmatched: 2. The CDR3 runs 14 residues. In germline, CDR1 is SGDLS, CDR2 YYNGEE. CDR3 nucleotides: TGTGCCAGCAGCGCCGGACAGGGTAACTATGGCTACACCTTC. Translation gives CASSAGQGNYGYTF.

The chain recombines TRBV5-4 with TRBJ2-2; D unresolved. Germline assignment: CDR1 SGHNT and CDR2 YYREEE (reference sequence). The CDR3 loop spans 16 amino acids. V lost 0 bases and J 2 bases, leaving 11 bases between the germline ends. The CDR3 coding sequence is TGTGCCAGCAGCTTGGCCAAGGCGGCAAACACCGGGGAGCTGTTTTTT. Its protein product is CASSLAKAANTGELFF.

The V call is TRBV30, the J call TRBJ2-3, with 10 bases lining up with TRBD2. Germline values: CDR1 GTSNPN, CDR2 SVGIG (reference sequence). J lost 4 bases, V lost 8 bases, and 6 bases had no gene match. The CDR3 has 13 residues. CDR3 nucleotides: TGTGCCGTTACTAGCGGGGTGGCAGATACGCAGTATTTT. Its translation: CAVTSGVADTQYF.

The table lists this clone with a count of one. This chain uses TRBV6-4 with TRBJ1-1; D unresolved. This CDR3 contains 13 residues. The V end lost 4 bases, the J end lost 3 bases, and 9 bases lay between the germline ends. The V gene's germline CDR1 is MRHNA and CDR2 SNTAGT. In DNA, the CDR3 is TGTGCCAGCAGTGTGACTAAGGACACTGAAGCTTTCTTT. Translating it yields CASSVTKDTEAFF.